Below, one T cell receptor beta chain is given with its context. This entry belongs to a study of blood T cell repertoires in COVID-19. Method: immunoSEQ multiplex PCR; TCRdb's copy keeps in-frame clones and lacks some. The sample has 140,000 to 150,000 clones; around 87% are singletons. The sample was PBMCs or T cells enriched from blood (not recorded which). The sequence was obtained from a woman in her thirties with acute COVID-19.

CDR3 in amino acids: CASSFSGTGGQPQHF. Here the CDR3 DNA reads TGTGCCAGCAGTTTCTCCGGGACAGGGGGTCAGCCCCAGCATTTT. The genes are TRBV2 and TRBJ1-5, with TRBD1 identical over 11 bases. CDR1 is SNHLY and CDR2 is FYNNEI in the germline V gene. V shed 5 bases, J shed 6 bases, and the junction held 6 bases outside the gene matches. The CDR3 loop spans 15 amino acids.